Listed below are T cell receptor beta chains from one sample, sequenced in a study of shared clonotypes between healthy human individuals. Assay: immunoSEQ multiplex PCR; the TCRdb copy retains only in-frame clones and omits some. The table has hundreds of thousands of clones, approximately 95% seen once. The sequenced sample consisted of naive CD8+ T cells sorted from blood. The origin of the receptors is a woman in her twenties or thirties in good health. The CDR3 runs from the conserved cysteine through the conserved F or W. A D gene is named only where the DNA matches it firmly.

v_gene	d_gene	j_gene	CDR3aa	CDR3nt
TRBV28	TRBD2	TRBJ2-1	CASSLRILAESDNEQFF	TGTGCCAGCAGTTTAAGAATTCTAGCGGAGTCCGACAATGAGCAGTTCTTC
TRBV27	NA	TRBJ2-3	CASSPTGGLPPQDTQYF	TGTGCCAGCAGTCCAACTGGTGGATTACCCCCCCAGGATACGCAGTATTTT
TRBV28	NA	TRBJ2-1	CASSLPPRGGDEQFF	TGTGCCAGCAGTTTACCTCCCAGGGGTGGGGATGAGCAGTTCTTC
TRBV19	NA	TRBJ2-7	CASRDATGPYEQYF	TGTGCCAGTAGGGACGCGACGGGTCCCTACGAGCAGTACTTC
TRBV15	NA	TRBJ2-5	CATSRGDVSGETQYF	TGTGCCACCAGCAGAGGGGACGTCTCCGGAGAGACCCAGTACTTC
TRBV28	NA	TRBJ1-5	CASSLGNQPQHF	TGTGCCAGCAGTTTGGGAAATCAGCCCCAGCATTTT
TRBV28	NA	TRBJ2-1	CASRLEERTPPNEQFF	TGTGCCAGCAGATTGGAGGAACGGACACCACCGAATGAGCAGTTCTTC
TRBV2	TRBD2	TRBJ2-1	CASSGTSGNSYNEQFF	TGTGCCAGCAGTGGGACTAGCGGGAACTCCTACAATGAGCAGTTCTTC
TRBV27	NA	TRBJ1-1	CASSLLEQGGTEAFF	TGTGCCAGCAGTTTATTAGAACAGGGAGGGACTGAAGCTTTCTTT
TRBV27	TRBD2	TRBJ2-2	CASSPRLADYTGELFF	TGTGCCAGCAGTCCTAGACTAGCGGACTACACCGGGGAGCTGTTTTTT
TRBV14	TRBD2	TRBJ2-7	CASSGREGPYEQYF	TGTGCCAGCAGCGGACGGGAGGGCCCCTACGAGCAGTACTTC
TRBV9	TRBD2	TRBJ2-7	CASSPEEGREDYEQYF	TGTGCCAGCAGCCCTGAGGAGGGGAGGGAGGACTACGAGCAGTACTTC
TRBV13	TRBD2	TRBJ2-7	CASSSGTSGSYEQYF	TGTGCCAGCAGCTCCGGGACTAGCGGTTCCTACGAGCAGTACTTC
TRBV27	NA	TRBJ1-6	CASSSRNVQGYNSPLHF	TGTGCCAGCAGTTCCAGAAACGTACAGGGTTATAATTCACCCCTCCACTTT
TRBV28	TRBD2	TRBJ2-7	CASSSSSGPGGLEQYF	TGTGCCAGCAGTTCAAGCTCCGGGCCGGGGGGACTCGAGCAGTACTTC
TRBV11-2	NA	TRBJ2-5	CASSLDPRSEGAETQYF	TGTGCCAGCAGCTTAGATCCTCGGAGTGAGGGTGCGGAGACCCAGTACTTC